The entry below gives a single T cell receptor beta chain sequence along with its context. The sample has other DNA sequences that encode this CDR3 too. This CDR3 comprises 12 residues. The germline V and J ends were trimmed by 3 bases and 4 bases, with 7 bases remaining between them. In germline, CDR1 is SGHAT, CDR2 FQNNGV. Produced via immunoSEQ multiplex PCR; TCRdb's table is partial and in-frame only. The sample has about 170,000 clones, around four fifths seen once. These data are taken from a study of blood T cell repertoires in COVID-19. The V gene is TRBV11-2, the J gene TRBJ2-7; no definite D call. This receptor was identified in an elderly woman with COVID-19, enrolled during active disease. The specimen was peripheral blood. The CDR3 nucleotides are TGTGCCAGCAGCTTTTCCCCATACGAGCAGTACTTC. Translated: CASSFSPYEQYF.